This T cell receptor beta chain is from a study of Ad26.COV2.S vaccination and SARS-CoV-2 variants. Clones were sequenced by immunoSEQ multiplex PCR, and TCRdb holds only the in-frame ones, with some missing. The sample records fewer than 800,000 clones, more than 70% being singletons. This sample's treatment: around 19 received Ad26.COV2.S at low or high dose, single or two shots; several received placebo; per-sample allocation not given. Sample collection was performed on day 63 after the first vaccine or placebo injection. The CDR3 runs 15 residues. The germline V gene has CDR1 LGHDT and CDR2 YNNKEL (reference sequence). The V end lost 1 base, the J end lost 4 bases, and 11 bases lay between the germline ends.

The sample in question was peripheral blood, obtained in a trial of Ad26.COV2.S vaccine versus placebo. The TCR sequence derives from a person aged 18-60 years who received the Ad26.COV2.S COVID-19 vaccine or a placebo. The V gene is TRBV3-1 (or the pseudogene TRBV3-2), the J gene TRBJ1-3; tentative D call: TRBD1 (5 bases). The CDR3 bases are TGTGCCAGCAGCCAAGTAGTAGGGGTAGGAAACACCATATATTTT. This encodes CASSQVVGVGNTIYF.